One sample yielded the 24 T cell receptor beta chains listed below, sequenced in a study of cytomegalovirus exposure and HLA in healthy donors. The study ran its PCR with 60 Vbeta and 13 Jbeta primers. Libraries were prepared by immunoSEQ multiplex PCR; TCRdb keeps only in-frame clonotypes and omits some of them. The table lists 150,000 or so clones, roughly 80% of them singletons. The sequencing input was PBMCs. Receptor source: a man aged 35 to 55 in good health and CMV-seropositive.

The chain joins TRBV19 to TRBJ1-2, with 7 bases that match TRBD1. CDR1 is LNHDA and CDR2 is SQIVND in the germline V gene (reference sequence). The CDR3 sequence is 13 residues long. With 3 bases clipped from V and 8 bases from J, the junction kept 6 bases outside the gene matches. CDR3 loop: CASSISTGTGYTF. The CDR3 region has the DNA TGTGCCAGTAGTATCTCGACAGGGACCGGCTACACCTTC. Variable domain in full (rest from reference TRBV19 and TRBJ1-2): DGGITQSPKYLFRKEGQNVTLSCEQNLNHDAMYWYRQDPGQGLRLIYYSQIVNDFQKGDIAEGYSVSREKKESFPLTVTSAQKNPTAFYLCASSISTGTGYTFGSGTRLTVV.

The chain combines TRBV29-1 with TRBJ1-4, with TRBD1 as a possible D gene (5 bases). The CDR3 runs to 16 residues. CDR1 SQVTM and CDR2 ANQGSEA come from the germline V gene. Trimming took 6 bases from V and 3 from J, leaving 20 bases between them. Here the CDR3 DNA reads TGCAGCGTCCTAGGAGGGTATGGGGGTTCTAATGAAAAACTGTTTTTT. It codes for CSVLGGYGGSNEKLFF.

V usage is TRBV5-4 and J usage is TRBJ1-1; tentative D call: TRBD1 (6 bases). V was trimmed by 5 bases and J by 5 bases, leaving 19 bases between them. The CDR3 spans 15 residues. In germline, CDR1 is SGHNT, CDR2 YYREEE (reference sequence). In DNA form, the CDR3 reads TGTGCCAGCAGGGGGGCCGGGGGGGTGAGGACTGAAGCTTTCTTT. Residues: CASRGAGGVRTEAFF.

This chain links TRBV11-3 with TRBJ2-1; 8 nucleotides match TRBD2. CDR3 length: 12 residues. Germline CDR1 SGHNT, CDR2 YENEEA. The J segment lost 12 bases and the V segment lost 5 bases, leaving 6 bases of the junction unmatched. DNA for the CDR3: TGTGCCAGCAGCGGTTTAGCGGGAAGGCAGTTCTTC. Translation: CASSGLAGRQFF.

The chain couples TRBV2 to TRBJ2-7; 8 bases agree with TRBD1. The germline V gene encodes CDR1 SNHLY and CDR2 FYNNEI. The CDR3 loop spans 14 amino acids. Trimming took 7 bases from V and 3 from J; bases not matched to a gene: 8. CDR3 bases: TGTGCCAGCAAGAGTAACAGGGGGGTCTACGAGCAGTACTTC. Amino acids: CASKSNRGVYEQYF.

The chain recombines TRBV9 with TRBJ1-5, with 7 bases matching TRBD1. This CDR3 spans 14 amino acids. The germline gives CDR1 SGDLS, CDR2 YYNGEE. The trim removed 3 bases at V and 4 bases at J, leaving 4 bases unmatched. CDR3 in DNA: TGTGCCAGCAGCGAGGGGACAGTTAATCAGCCCCAGCATTTT. Its translation is CASSEGTVNQPQHF. Variable domain in full (rest from reference TRBV9 and TRBJ1-5): DSGVTQTPKHLITATGQRVTLRCSPRSGDLSVYWYQQSLDQGLQFLIQYYNGEERAKGNILERFSAQQFPDLHSELNLSSLELGDSALYFCASSEGTVNQPQHFGDGTRLSIL.

The chain is built from TRBV6-1 and TRBJ2-5; D gene ambiguous. The ends were cut back, 7 bases at V and 5 bases at J, with 11 bases in the middle. CDR1 and CDR2 from the germline V gene are MNHNS and SASEGT. CDR3 length: 12 amino acids. CDR3 sequence (DNA): TGTGCCAGCAACCTAAGCAGGGAGACCCAGTACTTC. Its translation: CASNLSRETQYF.

The V call is TRBV6-6, the J call TRBJ2-7; 9 positions match TRBD1. Germline V gene lookup returns CDR1 MNHNY and CDR2 SVGAGI (reference sequence). V was pared by 2 bases and J by 2 bases, with 7 bases of the junction left unmatched. This CDR3 is built from 16 residues. In DNA form, the CDR3 reads TGTGCCAGCAGTTACCCACCGGGACAGGGTACCTACGAGCAGTACTTC. Residues: CASSYPPGQGTYEQYF.

The V gene is TRBV4-2, the J gene TRBJ1-2, with TRBD1 matching 9 bases. Germline assignment: CDR1 LGHNA and CDR2 YNFKEQ. Trimming took 0 bases from V and 7 from J; bases not matched to a gene: 6. This CDR3 comprises 15 residues. DNA for the CDR3: TGTGCCAGCAGCCAAGAACACAGGGGGCTGGGTGGCTACACCTTC. Translation: CASSQEHRGLGGYTF.

V gene TRBV7-9 combines with J gene TRBJ1-4; D gene unclear. The V gene lost 3 bases and the J gene lost 7 bases, with 12 bases spanning the gap. The V gene's germline CDR1 is SEHNR and CDR2 FQNEAQ (reference sequence). This CDR3 contains 14 residues. CDR3 DNA: TGTGCCAGCAGCTTCGAGGAGGGTATTGAAAAACTGTTTTTT. Residues: CASSFEEGIEKLFF. Full variable domain (missing parts from reference TRBV7-9 and TRBJ1-4): DTGVSQNPRHKITKRGQNVTFRCDPISEHNRLYWYRQTLGQGPEFLTYFQNEAQLEKSRLLSDRFSAERPKGSFSTLEIQRTEQGDSAMYLCASSFEEGIEKLFFGSGTQLSVL.

The chain uses TRBV5-6 and TRBJ2-1; D not certain. The CDR3 is made up of 11 amino acids. Trimming removed 0 bases from V and 12 bases from J, with 7 bases in between. Germline V gene lookup returns CDR1 SGHDT and CDR2 YYEEEE. CDR3 DNA sequence: TGTGCCAGCAGCTTGGACTTTAGGCAGTTCTTC. Translation gives CASSLDFRQFF.

CDR3: CASSFQTGGRSPLHF. The CDR3 DNA reads TGTGCCAGCAGTTTCCAGACGGGGGGCCGATCACCCCTCCACTTT. J is TRBJ1-6 and V is TRBV27; a weak D match, TRBD1 (6 bases). The V and J ends lost 3 bases and 10 bases respectively, with 16 bases between them. Per the germline V gene, CDR1 is MNHEY and CDR2 is SMNVEV (reference sequence). The CDR3 contains 15 residues.

The V gene is TRBV6-1, the J gene TRBJ2-5; 10 bases map to TRBD2. V lost 2 bases to trimming and J lost 7 bases; unmatched junction nucleotides: 1. The CDR3 loop spans 13 amino acids. Germline CDR1 MNHNS, CDR2 SASEGT. The CDR3 DNA reads TGTGCCAGCAGTGAACTAGCGGGAGTGACCCAGTACTTC. Translation: CASSELAGVTQYF.

The chain recombines TRBV6-5 with TRBJ2-7, with 7 bases matching TRBD1. J was trimmed by 6 bases and V by 9 bases; bases with no gene match: 11. In germline, CDR1 is MNHEY, CDR2 SVGAGI. CDR3 length: 13 amino acids. The CDR3 nucleotides are TGTGCCAGTATGCGTCAGGGGGTAGGCGAGCAGTACTTC. This codes for CASMRQGVGEQYF.

This chain links TRBV5-6 with TRBJ2-7; tentatively, D is TRBD2 (5 bases). Trimming took off 0 bases at V and 0 bases at J, with 10 bases between the two ends. From germline, CDR1 is SGHDT and CDR2 YYEEEE. The CDR3 is made up of 15 amino acids. The CDR3 reads CASSLAGSGSYEQYF. The CDR3 coding sequence is TGTGCCAGCAGCTTGGCGGGAAGCGGCTCCTACGAGCAGTACTTC.

The V gene is TRBV5-8, the J gene TRBJ1-2, with no clear D. The ends were cut back, 1 base at V and 7 bases at J, with 20 bases in the middle. Germline V lookup: CDR1 SGHTS, CDR2 YDEGEE. The CDR3 covers 16 residues. The CDR3 is CASSLYLGELAAGYTF. DNA for the CDR3: TGTGCCAGCAGCTTGTATCTCGGGGAGCTCGCGGCTGGCTACACCTTC.

The chain joins TRBV28 to TRBJ1-1; a weak D match, TRBD1 (5 bases). This CDR3 has 12 residues. Germline CDR1 reads MDHEN; CDR2 reads SYDVKM. Trimming stripped 4 bases from V and 10 bases from J, with 13 bases between. CDR3 amino acids: CASSSPKGLAFF. CDR3 DNA: TGTGCCAGCAGTTCCCCTAAGGGGCTAGCTTTCTTT.

J is TRBJ1-2 and V is TRBV7-9; 9 bases agree with TRBD1. The CDR3 spans 14 residues. Germline CDR1 SEHNR, CDR2 FQNEAQ (reference sequence). With 5 bases clipped from V and 5 bases from J, the junction kept 6 bases outside the gene matches. The CDR3 region has the DNA TGTGCCAGCAGCCCGGGGGACAGGGCTTATGGCTACACCTTC. Its translation: CASSPGDRAYGYTF. Variable domain in full (rest from reference TRBV7-9 and TRBJ1-2): DTGVSQNPRHKITKRGQNVTFRCDPISEHNRLYWYRQTLGQGPEFLTYFQNEAQLEKSRLLSDRFSAERPKGSFSTLEIQRTEQGDSAMYLCASSPGDRAYGYTFGSGTRLTVV.

The V and J genes are TRBV18 and TRBJ1-1, with a weak D call TRBD1 (5 bases). The CDR3 runs to 17 residues. Germline V gene lookup returns CDR1 KGHSH and CDR2 LQKENI. Trimming pared 0 bases from V and 4 bases from J, leaving 18 bases between. The CDR3 loop is CASSPPNRPGLSTEAFF. Written as DNA, the CDR3 is TGTGCCAGCTCACCACCGAATCGTCCAGGGCTAAGCACTGAAGCTTTCTTT.

CDR3 DNA sequence: TGTGCCAGCAGCGCGGAGGTGTACTCCTACAATGAGCAGTTCTTC. Its translation: CASSAEVYSYNEQFF. This sequence joins TRBV9 and TRBJ2-1; perhaps TRBD2 as D (5 bases). This CDR3 is built from 15 residues. CDR1 is SGDLS, CDR2 YYNGEE, per germline. V was trimmed by 3 bases and J by 0 bases, leaving 10 bases between them.

The chain joins TRBV10-3 to TRBJ2-7; 7 bases match TRBD2. Germline V gene sequence: CDR1 ENHRY, CDR2 SYGVKD. There are 13 residues in the CDR3. Germline trimming cut 4 bases from V and 5 bases from J; bases unmatched to any gene: 5. The CDR3 DNA sequence: TGTGCCATCAGTGCGGCGGGAGTAAACGAGCAGTACTTC. Its translation: CAISAAGVNEQYF.

The chain combines TRBV11-3 with TRBJ1-2; 7 nucleotides match TRBD1. With 0 bases clipped from V and 6 bases from J, the junction kept 13 bases outside the gene matches. This CDR3 region has 17 residues. In germline, CDR1 is SGHNT, CDR2 YENEEA. The CDR3 loop reads CASSLEGTEGCRNGYTF. DNA for the CDR3: TGTGCCAGCAGCTTAGAAGGGACAGAAGGTTGTCGTAATGGCTACACCTTC.

The chain employs TRBV27 and TRBJ2-5, with D perhaps TRBD1 (5 bases). The CDR3 runs 15 residues. The germline gives CDR1 MNHEY, CDR2 SMNVEV (reference sequence). V was shortened by 3 bases and J by 2 bases, with 13 bases between the two germline ends. The CDR3 loop reads CASSLGQGAQETQYF. The CDR3 coding sequence is TGTGCCAGCAGTTTGGGGCAAGGGGCTCAAGAGACCCAGTACTTC.

This clone turned up a few times. The chain carries TRBV28 and TRBJ2-7; TRBD1 agrees at 10 bases. The germline gives CDR1 MDHEN, CDR2 SYDVKM. This CDR3 comprises 14 residues. The V gene end was trimmed by 6 bases and the J gene end by 5 bases; junction bases not matched to a gene: 7. The CDR3 coding sequence is TGTGCCAGCAGACCCGGGACAGGGGTCCACGAGCAGTACTTC. Amino acid sequence: CASRPGTGVHEQYF.